The 14 T cell receptor beta chains presented below share a single source sample, sequenced in a study of shared T cell receptors in the human thymus. The repertoire was sequenced with immunoSEQ multiplex PCR; TCRdb's copy has only in-frame clones and lacks some. The top ten hold around 0.019% of the sample, which has more than 300,000 clones, approximately 95% seen once. Sequenced: thymocytes. Receptor source: a human donor.

This sequence joins TRBV4-1 and TRBJ1-5; possible D gene TRBD1, 5 bases. The CDR3 is 16 amino acids. Germline CDR1 MGHRA, CDR2 YSYEKL. V dropped 2 bases and J dropped 4 bases, with 15 bases sitting between them. The CDR3 loop reads CASSQKVTRGNQPQHF. The CDR3 nucleotides are TGCGCCAGCAGCCAAAAAGTGACCCGGGGGAATCAGCCCCAGCATTTT.

The V and J genes are TRBV6-1 and TRBJ2-2; TRBD1 agrees at 11 bases. Trimming removed 0 bases from V and 7 bases from J; junction bases left unmatched: 10. Germline CDR1 and CDR2: MNHNS and SASEGT. The CDR3 consists of 18 residues. The CDR3 DNA sequence: TGTGCCAGCAGTGAAGCCATTCAACCGGGACAGGGGGGCGGGGAGCTGTTTTTT. Amino acids: CASSEAIQPGQGGGELFF.

The CDR3 region has the DNA TGTGCCAGCAGCGTAGGGGCCCCCCAAGAGACCCAGTACTTC. This encodes CASSVGAPQETQYF. The V call is TRBV9, the J call TRBJ2-5; D gene uncertain. Trimming left V 0 bases short and J 1 base short, with 7 bases between. This CDR3 has 14 residues. Germline V gene data show CDR1 as SGDLS and CDR2 as YYNGEE.

The J gene is TRBJ2-7, the V gene TRBV4-2; 14 nucleotides match TRBD2. Germline V gives CDR1 LGHNA, CDR2 YNFKEQ. The CDR3 sequence is 22 residues long. Trimming removed 0 bases from V and 3 bases from J; junction bases left unmatched: 19. CDR3 bases: TGTGCCAGCAGCCAAGAGCGGGTCTTTAAGGGACGGGGGACTAGCGGGGGCTACGAGCAGTACTTC. It translates to CASSQERVFKGRGTSGGYEQYF.

V and J are TRBV6-5 and TRBJ2-7, with D possibly matching TRBD1 (5 bases). Germline CDR1 is MNHEY and CDR2 is SVGAGI. This CDR3 is built from 15 residues. V lost 7 bases, J lost 2 bases, and 18 bases lay in between. CDR3: CASIPPTGNTYEQYF. CDR3 nucleotides: TGTGCCAGCATCCCACCCACAGGTAACACCTACGAGCAGTACTTC.

V usage is TRBV5-5 and J usage is TRBJ2-7, with 11 bases that match TRBD2. The germline gives CDR1 SGHKS, CDR2 YYEKEE (reference sequence). V trimming: 0 bases; J trimming: 7 bases; junction bases outside the gene matches: 18. This CDR3 contains 19 residues. CDR3 DNA: TGTGCCAGCAGCTTGGACAAGGGACTAGCGGTCAGGGGGCTAGGAGAGCAGTACTTC. Translating it yields CASSLDKGLAVRGLGEQYF.

The rearrangement uses TRBV19 and TRBJ1-5; D remains unclear. The CDR3 has 14 residues. From germline, CDR1 is LNHDA and CDR2 SQIVND (reference sequence). V gave up 3 bases and J gave up 5 bases, with 11 bases separating them. CDR3 in DNA: TGTGCCAGTAGTATCCGGGATTTCTATCAGCCCCAGCATTTT. Encoded protein: CASSIRDFYQPQHF.

This clone was detected once. The chain carries TRBV19 and TRBJ2-1; TRBD2 agrees at 11 bases. Trimming cost V 5 bases and J 8 bases; bases outside gene matches: 14. The germline gives CDR1 LNHDA, CDR2 SQIVND (reference sequence). This CDR3 region has 17 residues. CDR3 DNA: TGTGCCAGTAGTGTTCAACAGTCCGGGACTAGCGGCCATGAGCAGTTCTTC. Its translation: CASSVQQSGTSGHEQFF.

J is TRBJ1-2 and V is TRBV7-9; 9 bases fit TRBD1. Losses at the gene ends were 5 bases for V and 5 bases for J; bases not matched to a gene: 6. Germline-derived CDR1 and CDR2 are SEHNR and FQNEAQ (reference sequence). This CDR3 is 14 amino acids long. The CDR3 nucleotides read TGTGCCAGCAGCCCCGGGACAGGGAAGTATGGCTACACCTTC. Its protein product is CASSPGTGKYGYTF. The full variable domain, completed using reference TRBV7-9 and TRBJ1-2, is DTGVSQNPRHKITKRGQNVTFRCDPISEHNRLYWYRQTLGQGPEFLTYFQNEAQLEKSRLLSDRFSAERPKGSFSTLEIQRTEQGDSAMYLCASSPGTGKYGYTFGSGTRLTVV.

The chain carries TRBV16 and TRBJ1-1; unclear D gene. V gave up 1 base and J gave up 1 base, with 13 bases separating them. The CDR3 runs to 16 residues. The V gene's germline CDR1 is KGHSY and CDR2 FQNENV. The DNA of the CDR3 is TGTGCCAGCAGCCAATTTGGGCCCCCCCGGAACACTGAAGCTTTCTTT. It specifies CASSQFGPPRNTEAFF.

In nucleotides, the CDR3 is TGTGCCAGCAGCCTACCAGGAATAGCGGGAGATGCCGATGAGCAGTTCTTC. Encoded protein: CASSLPGIAGDADEQFF. The chain uses TRBV5-6 and TRBJ2-1; TRBD2 matches at 9 bases. V was pared by 4 bases and J by 8 bases, with 16 bases of the junction left unmatched. Germline assignment: CDR1 SGHDT and CDR2 YYEEEE. The CDR3 has 17 amino acids.

The chain recombines TRBV25-1 with TRBJ2-3; TRBD1 matches 7 bases. Germline V gene sequence: CDR1 MGHDK, CDR2 SYGVNS. CDR3 length equals 14 residues. Germline trimming cut 6 bases from V and 3 bases from J; bases unmatched to any gene: 6. The CDR3 nucleotides are TGTGCCAGCAGAGGGGGCGTTTGGACAGATACGCAGTATTTT. It translates to CASRGGVWTDTQYF.

V gene TRBV25-1 combines with J gene TRBJ1-5; the D is unclear. Trimming shortened V by 10 bases and J by 9 bases, and 10 bases separated the two germline ends. Looked up from germline, CDR1 is MGHDK and CDR2 is SYGVNS. CDR3 size: 10 residues. CDR3 sequence (DNA): TGTGCCAACGAGACCCGGCCCCAGCATTTT. Translated: CANETRPQHF. The complete variable domain, with remaining parts taken from reference TRBV25-1 and TRBJ1-5, reads EADIYQTPRYLVIGTGKKITLECSQTMGHDKMYWYQQDPGMELHLIHYSYGVNSTEKGDLSSESTVSRIRTEHFPLTLESARPSHTSQYLCANETRPQHFGDGTRLSIL.

The chain employs TRBV27 and TRBJ2-7; TRBD2 matches 14 bases. Germline V lookup: CDR1 MNHEY, CDR2 SMNVEV (reference sequence). The CDR3 sequence is 14 residues long. The V and J ends lost 8 bases and 2 bases, in that order; junction bases with no gene match: 2. CDR3 loop: CASGGLAGAYEQYF. CDR3 coding DNA: TGTGCCAGCGGGGGACTAGCGGGAGCCTACGAGCAGTACTTC.